This paragraph covers one T cell receptor beta chain sequence. Its antigen specificity is not known. Base quality data are lacking; no much larger clone is found one base away. CDR1 is given as SGDLS and CDR2 as YYNGEE, both from the germline V gene. V was cut back by 2 bases and J by 4 bases, leaving a gap of 12 bases between them. The CDR3 holds 15 amino acids from the cysteine to the phenylalanine. This entry keeps only the CDR3 DNA: 45 bases, framed from base 1. The cohort was made up of 500 to 850 healthy bone marrow donors. At the time of sampling, all cohort members were nominally healthy, though unrecorded immune exposures were likely present. The donor tested CMV seronegative and was one of the 352 seronegative cohort members. Each donor provided a peripheral blood sample, and peripheral blood mononuclear cells were used for TCR beta sequencing. The Qiagen DNeasy Blood Extraction Kit was used to extract genomic DNA from the blood cell samples.

These data are taken from a study of cytomegalovirus exposure and HLA in healthy donors (TCRdb year 2017). The study in broad terms: According to an earlier analysis of several hundred of the donors, some 170 million T cells yielded 117 million unique TCR beta sequences and less than 300 Gb of sequence data. A separate validation cohort of 90 to 150 different subjects was used in addition to the 666-subject first cohort. Donor age, sex, ethnicity and CMV serostatus were collected together with the repertoire data. Across some 400 genotyped donors of the cohort, an average of about 240,000 unique TCR beta nucleotide sequences per donor were sequenced, and roughly a sixth of those sequences were non-productive. The number of donors typed differed by locus, with 629-630 for A, B, C, DRB1 and DQB1, roughly 520 for DQA1, some 570 for DPA1, and about 450 for DPB1. The study profiled the T cell repertoires of 500 to 800 subjects by immunosequencing and related them to cytomegalovirus serostatus. An early release that covered some 630 HLA-typed donors contained approximately 300 gigabases of sequencing data and 75 million to 100 million unique TCR sequences. An earlier analysis of some 500 of the donors applied high-throughput TCR beta sequencing to assess whether each TCR beta V gene segment acted as functional or pseudogenic. Of the 350 to 450 genotyped donors, 75% to 85% were placed in the genetic ancestry cluster associated with self-reported Caucasian donors. In a later genetic analysis, genome-wide SNP genotypes for about 65% of the roughly 700 donors were used, and that subset was treated as a discovery cohort. Every discovery cohort repertoire had been produced on one sequencing platform. HLA typing included class I and class II loci at four-digit resolution. Because of strong linkage in the cohort, roughly five DR-DQ haplotypes were treated as single units for association and clustering. The study was designed to test whether signatures of past pathogen exposure could be identified by cataloging public T cell receptors. In the later analysis, no new phenotypic data were used to find candidate immune exposures; instead, reliance was placed on TCR beta sequences and their occurrence across donors. In a later analysis, previously published TCR beta repertoires from about 640 donors were re-analyzed and high-resolution HLA genotyping was added so that TCR occurrence patterns could be studied. To predict cytomegalovirus infection status, the study brought together high-throughput TCR immunosequencing, statistical association of individual TCRs with disease status, and machine learning. Points the paper makes about the study in general: When HLA alleles, especially DR and DQ, strongly co-occurred, TCR associations were difficult to assign to individual alleles. In a later analysis, several top co-occurrence clusters were reported to appear linked to parvovirus B19, influenza, CMV and Epstein-Barr virus. For the cohort, immune exposure information was limited to CMV serostatus. It was suggested by the authors that the approach could potentially be generalized to other disease states and immunological phenotypes. According to a later genetic analysis, donors in an Asian-associated ancestry cluster had fewer N-insertions in productive TCRs than the approximately 650-donor mean. Compared with equally common non-associated chains, HLA-associated TCR beta chains in a later analysis were more clonally expanded and had lower generation probabilities. In vitro tests confirmed that a few of the cytomegalovirus-associated TCR beta chains recognize cytomegalovirus antigens. In an earlier analysis of under 600 of the donors, most TCR beta V segments were observed in productive rearrangements about 87% or about 30% of the time, broadly matching IMGT annotations. Linkage disequilibrium might explain the correlated functional status among segregating V segments, but an unknown experimental factor could not be ruled out. While some public TCRs were present in many individuals, most TCR sequences turned up only very rarely across donors. A group of highly shared sequence variants was considered likely to be a technical artifact of the sequencing pipeline. In a later analysis, the rate of TCR association differed among HLA loci, with DRB1 alleles having the most associated TCRs and HLA-C alleles having the fewest. Because HLA typing was unavailable for some donors at each locus, only the typed subset was used in association tests. In the study, around 160 TCR beta chains were listed as associated with cytomegalovirus. A further reported finding was that TCR beta sequences accurately predicted the HLA-A and HLA-B alleles for most subjects in the first cohort. Sequencing depth was assumed to be roughly uniform across donors in the presence/absence analyses, though that assumption may not hold. The earlier analysis of around 600 of the donors excluded some 15 rarely observed V segments, including chromosome 9 orphons, because counts were too low. A later analysis associated about 17,000 TCR beta sequences with specific HLA alleles at a false discovery rate of 0.05. The classifier was reported to diagnose cytomegalovirus status with high specificity and sensitivity in both the original cohort and the validation cohort. In a later genetic analysis, a missense DCLRE1C variant was associated with V-gene and J-gene trimming of TCR beta chains, and the association was replicated in an independent cohort. Some IMGT-functional V segments, including TRBV6-2 and TRBV6-3, could not be told apart with the 87-base-pair reads, so those segments were excluded. Only TCR beta chains were sequenced in this cohort, and the absence of alpha or paired-chain data limited detectable features. According to a later analysis, most CMV-associated TCR beta chains appeared to be HLA-restricted, and the HLA associations seemed to be driven largely by CMV exposure.

The protocol used for the library was the immunoSEQ multiplex PCR assay. A mixture of 60 forward primers for TCR Vbeta segments and 13 reverse primers for TCR Jbeta segments was used in the multiplex PCR. The CDR3 region of rearranged TCR beta genes was amplified from genomic DNA by a multiplex PCR assay. The Illumina HiSeq System was used to sequence the amplified TCR beta libraries as 87-base-pair reads. The original methods were these. A later analysis counted 75 million to 100 million unique TCR beta chains across the 666 repertoires, and around 12 million of these chains were shared by at least two donors. A nearest-neighbor algorithm error-corrected the raw reads and collapsed the reads into unique sequences, merging closely related sequences to remove PCR and sequencing errors. Alignment of CDR3 sequences to IMGT reference sequences was used to assign V, D and J gene segments. For a sequence to be retained, at least a six-nucleotide match to both a V gene segment and a J gene segment was required. A rearrangement was called productive if the CDR3 had no stop codons and remained in frame with V and J, and every other rearrangement was called non-productive. Following IMGT convention, CDR3 was defined as the stretch from the second conserved V-encoded cysteine up to the conserved J-encoded phenylalanine. In an earlier analysis of roughly 610 of the donors, sequences lacking an unambiguous match to a single V gene segment were excluded. In an earlier analysis of some 590 of the donors, a V segment was called functional when productive rearrangements were above 56.7%, and segregating when the standard deviation between donors exceeded 5%. To diagnose cytomegalovirus status from the catalog of TCR beta chain sequences, a statistical classification framework was built. In a later analysis, TCR nucleotide sequences were compared against IMGT/GENE-DB human TR gene sequences so that V and J genes could be assigned. Using the TCRdist pipeline, a later analysis assigned CDR3 sequences along with most-parsimonious VDJ recombination scenarios. In a later analysis, every TCR beta chain was defined by the combination of its CDR3 amino acid sequence and its V-gene family, and reads without a unique V-gene family were dropped. As a way to deal with suspected cross-contamination and a sequencing artifact, a later analysis dropped 450 to 600 nucleotide sequences that were highly shared and had low generation probability. In a later analysis, a clonal expansion index for each public chain was calculated from normalized within-repertoire ranks of inferred template counts. A later analysis computed generation probabilities with a VDJ recombination model fitted to out-of-frame rearrangements, and checked the results against IGoR. A later analysis scored TCR-TCR, TCR-HLA and TCR-CMV co-occurrence with hypergeometric tests, applying a repertoire-size bias correction to TCR pairs. A later analysis estimated false discovery rates by permuting HLA or CMV assignments 20 times. A later analysis grouped co-occurring TCRs with DBSCAN, adding TCRdist sequence similarity when clustering within HLA-allele-positive subsets. Co-occurrence clustering excluded repertoires with fewer than 30,000 or more than 120,000 public chains, plus five with anomalous nucleotide sharing. TCRdb re-hosts the immuneACCESS table, in-frame sequences only. Its copies lack some clones; in the studies checked, an unresolved V gene accounts for under half of them, and the cause for the rest is not known. V and J calls and clone size are those listed in that table; D and trimming were worked out from the DNA. This sample is represented by around 60,000 clones; more than 75% of them were singletons. Roughly 5.7% of the sample is held by the ten biggest clonotypes.

This TCR came from a male donor in good health and CMV-seronegative. Sequencing was performed on PBMCs. The receptor chain draws on TRBV9 and TRBJ2-2; a tentative D call is TRBD2 (5 bases match). The CDR3: CASSVSSRGTGELFF. The sequence in DNA is TGTGCCAGCAGCGTGAGTAGCCGGGGCACCGGGGAGCTGTTTTTT.